These T cell receptor beta chains were read from a single sample in a study of T cell responses to AZD1222 COVID-19 vaccine. Assay: immunoSEQ multiplex PCR; the TCRdb copy retains only in-frame clones and omits some. The table lists about 150,000 clones, more than 75% of them singletons. The source material was peripheral blood, sampled on day 0 of AZD1222 vaccination. Source of these receptors: an adult in good health. CDR3s include the opening cysteine and the closing phenylalanine or tryptophan. Fields, in order: V gene, CDR3 length, J gene, clone size, D gene, CDR3 DNA, CDR3 protein. D genes are given only for firm matches. Size tells how often a clone was seen (once, few, many) or the class of an expanded clone, and some rows leave it out.

v_gene: TRBV19; len: 14; j_gene: TRBJ1-3; abundance: NA; d_gene: NA; CDR3nt: TGTGCCAGTCGACAGGCGATCTCTGGAAACACCATATATTTT; CDR3aa: CASRQAISGNTIYF
v_gene: TRBV2; len: 13; j_gene: TRBJ1-2; abundance: NA; d_gene: NA; CDR3nt: TGTGCCAGCAGTGTAGCCGGCAGCTATGGCTACACCTTC; CDR3aa: CASSVAGSYGYTF
v_gene: TRBV18; len: 11; j_gene: TRBJ1-4; abundance: NA; d_gene: NA; CDR3nt: TGTGCCAGCTCCTTCCGTGAAAAACTGTTTTTT; CDR3aa: CASSFREKLFF
v_gene: TRBV7-9; len: 15; j_gene: TRBJ1-1; abundance: NA; d_gene: NA; CDR3nt: TGTGCCAGCAGCCAAGGGGGGGCTCTGAACACTGAAGCTTTCTTT; CDR3aa: CASSQGGALNTEAFF
v_gene: TRBV30; len: 13; j_gene: TRBJ1-2; abundance: NA; d_gene: TRBD1; CDR3nt: TGTGCCTGGAGTGTACTGACAGGGGCGGGCTACACCTTC; CDR3aa: CAWSVLTGAGYTF
v_gene: TRBV6-1; len: 15; j_gene: TRBJ2-1; abundance: NA; d_gene: NA; CDR3nt: TGTGCCAGCAGTGAAGCTAGGTGGGAGGTCGGTGAGCAGTTCTTC; CDR3aa: CASSEARWEVGEQFF
v_gene: TRBV24-1; len: 15; j_gene: TRBJ1-4; abundance: NA; d_gene: NA; CDR3nt: TGTGCCACCAGTGGTCCCAGGGGCCCTAATGAAAAACTGTTTTTT; CDR3aa: CATSGPRGPNEKLFF
v_gene: TRBV7-9; len: 14; j_gene: TRBJ2-7; abundance: NA; d_gene: NA; CDR3nt: TGTGCCAGCAGCCAACTAGGATCGACAGGTGAGCAGTACTTC; CDR3aa: CASSQLGSTGEQYF
v_gene: TRBV5-1; len: 16; j_gene: TRBJ1-1; abundance: NA; d_gene: TRBD1; CDR3nt: TGCGCCAGCAGCCTGACAGGGCGGGGAACGAACACTGAAGCTTTCTTT; CDR3aa: CASSLTGRGTNTEAFF
v_gene: TRBV10-1; len: 16; j_gene: TRBJ2-1; abundance: NA; d_gene: NA; CDR3nt: TGCGCCAGCAGTGAGCTTAGGAGTCCCTCCTACAATGAGCAGTTCTTC; CDR3aa: CASSELRSPSYNEQFF
v_gene: TRBV15; len: 13; j_gene: TRBJ1-5; abundance: NA; d_gene: NA; CDR3nt: TGTGCCACCAGGGACCGGGGGAACCAGCCCCAGCATTTT; CDR3aa: CATRDRGNQPQHF
v_gene: TRBV11-2; len: 15; j_gene: TRBJ1-1; abundance: once; d_gene: NA; CDR3nt: TGTGCCAGCAGCTCCCTCGAAAGGTCGGGCTCTGAAGCTTTCTTT; CDR3aa: CASSSLERSGSEAFF
v_gene: TRBV2; len: 11; j_gene: TRBJ2-7; abundance: NA; d_gene: NA; CDR3nt: TGTGCCAGCAGTCCCTTGTACGAGCAGTACTTC; CDR3aa: CASSPLYEQYF
v_gene: TRBV29-1; len: 14; j_gene: TRBJ2-7; abundance: NA; d_gene: NA; CDR3nt: TGCAGCGTCGTATTAGCTCTCTTTGGGAACGAGCAGTACTTC; CDR3aa: CSVVLALFGNEQYF
v_gene: TRBV5-4; len: 13; j_gene: TRBJ1-1; abundance: NA; d_gene: NA; CDR3nt: TGTGCCCTAGTAGGGCCGGGGAGAGGTGAAGCTTTCTTT; CDR3aa: CALVGPGRGEAFF
v_gene: TRBV29-1; len: 13; j_gene: TRBJ1-3; abundance: NA; d_gene: NA; CDR3nt: TGCAGCGCTAAAAGAGGACCTGGAAACACCATATATTTT; CDR3aa: CSAKRGPGNTIYF
v_gene: TRBV29-1; len: 11; j_gene: TRBJ1-2; abundance: NA; d_gene: NA; CDR3nt: TGCAGCGTCGGAGGGAATTCTGGCTACACCTTC; CDR3aa: CSVGGNSGYTF
v_gene: TRBV25-1; len: 13; j_gene: TRBJ1-2; abundance: once; d_gene: NA; CDR3nt: TGTGCCAGCAGTGAATCCGGGGTCGTCGCCTACACCTTC; CDR3aa: CASSESGVVAYTF
v_gene: TRBV4-3; len: 16; j_gene: TRBJ2-1; abundance: NA; d_gene: TRBD2; CDR3nt: TGCGCCAGCAGCCTCAGTGGGGCTAGCGGATACAATGAGCAGTTCTTC; CDR3aa: CASSLSGASGYNEQFF
v_gene: TRBV19; len: 17; j_gene: TRBJ1-4; abundance: NA; d_gene: TRBD1; CDR3nt: TGTGCCAGTAGTCCCGCGGACAGGGTTGCAACTAATGAAAAACTGTTTTTT; CDR3aa: CASSPADRVATNEKLFF
v_gene: TRBV18; len: 14; j_gene: TRBJ2-7; abundance: once; d_gene: TRBD1; CDR3nt: TGTGCCAGCTCCCCACAGGGACAGGGCCACGAGCAGTACTTC; CDR3aa: CASSPQGQGHEQYF
v_gene: TRBV7-3; len: 16; j_gene: TRBJ2-3; abundance: NA; d_gene: TRBD2; CDR3nt: TGTGCCAGCTCGCGGGGGTCTAGGTTGGTCACAGATACGCAGTATTTT; CDR3aa: CASSRGSRLVTDTQYF
v_gene: TRBV19; len: 19; j_gene: TRBJ2-6; abundance: NA; d_gene: TRBD1; CDR3nt: TGTGCCAGTAGCGCCGCTCCGGGACAGGGGATCGGTGGGGCCAACGTCCTGACTTTC; CDR3aa: CASSAAPGQGIGGANVLTF
v_gene: TRBV9; len: 17; j_gene: TRBJ2-6; abundance: NA; d_gene: NA; CDR3nt: TGTGCCAGCAGCCCACACCTGGATTTCTCTGGGGCCAACGTCCTGACTTTC; CDR3aa: CASSPHLDFSGANVLTF
v_gene: TRBV6-5; len: 14; j_gene: TRBJ1-1; abundance: once; d_gene: TRBD1; CDR3nt: TGTGCCAGCAGCCACAGACAGGGGGGGACTGAAGCTTTCTTT; CDR3aa: CASSHRQGGTEAFF
v_gene: TRBV6-5; len: 16; j_gene: TRBJ1-4; abundance: NA; d_gene: NA; CDR3nt: TGTGCCAGCAGTTACCTCCCAGCCGGGACAATGGAAAAACTGTTTTTT; CDR3aa: CASSYLPAGTMEKLFF
v_gene: TRBV2; len: 14; j_gene: TRBJ2-2; abundance: NA; d_gene: NA; CDR3nt: TGTGCCAGCAGCCCGACGGGACCCACCGGGGAGCTGTTTTTT; CDR3aa: CASSPTGPTGELFF
v_gene: TRBV25-1; len: 11; j_gene: TRBJ1-6; abundance: NA; d_gene: NA; CDR3nt: TGTGCCAGCAGTGAAACTGGGACCCTCCACTTT; CDR3aa: CASSETGTLHF
v_gene: TRBV6-5; len: 15; j_gene: TRBJ1-1; abundance: NA; d_gene: NA; CDR3nt: TGTGCCAGCAGCTTACTAACAGGGAAGAACACTGAAGCTTTCTTT; CDR3aa: CASSLLTGKNTEAFF
v_gene: TRBV18; len: 14; j_gene: TRBJ2-7; abundance: once; d_gene: TRBD1; CDR3nt: TGTGCCAGCTCACCCAAGACAGGGGAGTACGAGCAGTACTTC; CDR3aa: CASSPKTGEYEQYF
v_gene: TRBV5-1; len: 15; j_gene: TRBJ1-2; abundance: NA; d_gene: NA; CDR3nt: TGCGCCAGCAGCTTGGCCAATGGGGGCATCTATGGCTACACCTTC; CDR3aa: CASSLANGGIYGYTF
v_gene: TRBV12-5; len: 16; j_gene: TRBJ2-5; abundance: NA; d_gene: NA; CDR3nt: TGTGCTAGTGGTTTGGTAATTGGGGTAGGAGAAGAGACCCAGTACTTC; CDR3aa: CASGLVIGVGEETQYF
v_gene: TRBV28; len: 15; j_gene: TRBJ1-1; abundance: NA; d_gene: TRBD1; CDR3nt: TGTGCCAGCAGTCTACCACAGGGGTCCAACACTGAAGCTTTCTTT; CDR3aa: CASSLPQGSNTEAFF
v_gene: TRBV7-8; len: 13; j_gene: TRBJ1-4; abundance: NA; d_gene: NA; CDR3nt: TGTGCCAGCAGCCCTACAGAAGGCGAAAAACTGTTTTTT; CDR3aa: CASSPTEGEKLFF
v_gene: TRBV7-9; len: 15; j_gene: TRBJ2-7; abundance: once; d_gene: TRBD2; CDR3nt: TGTGCCAGCAGCTGGCCTAGCGGGAAAGGCTACGAGCAGTACTTC; CDR3aa: CASSWPSGKGYEQYF
v_gene: TRBV2; len: 15; j_gene: TRBJ2-5; abundance: NA; d_gene: NA; CDR3nt: TGTGCCAGCAGCCGTGGACAGACTTGGACGGAGACCCAGTACTTC; CDR3aa: CASSRGQTWTETQYF
v_gene: TRBV5-5; len: 15; j_gene: TRBJ2-7; abundance: NA; d_gene: NA; CDR3nt: TGTGCCAGCAGCCGGGGGTTTAGGAGCTCCTACGAGCAGTACTTC; CDR3aa: CASSRGFRSSYEQYF
v_gene: TRBV15; len: 18; j_gene: TRBJ2-4; abundance: NA; d_gene: TRBD1; CDR3nt: TGTGCCACCAGCAGAGATAGAGGGACAGGGGGCGAAAAAAACATTCAGTACTTC; CDR3aa: CATSRDRGTGGEKNIQYF
v_gene: TRBV6-5; len: 16; j_gene: TRBJ2-5; abundance: NA; d_gene: TRBD1; CDR3nt: TGTGCCAGCAGTTCGCCCATTGGACAGGGAAAAGAGACCCAGTACTTC; CDR3aa: CASSSPIGQGKETQYF
v_gene: TRBV5-1; len: 16; j_gene: TRBJ1-5; abundance: NA; d_gene: NA; CDR3nt: TGCGCCAGCAGCTGGGGGACGGGCAATAGCAATCAGCCCCAGCATTTT; CDR3aa: CASSWGTGNSNQPQHF
v_gene: TRBV9; len: 18; j_gene: TRBJ2-6; abundance: NA; d_gene: TRBD1; CDR3nt: TGTGCCAGCAGCTCCCGGGACAGGGAAGTAGGTGGGGCCAACGTCCTGACTTTC; CDR3aa: CASSSRDREVGGANVLTF
v_gene: TRBV9; len: 15; j_gene: TRBJ2-2; abundance: NA; d_gene: TRBD2; CDR3nt: TGTGCCAGCAGCGTAGACGGACTAGGGAACGGGGAGCTGTTTTTT; CDR3aa: CASSVDGLGNGELFF
v_gene: TRBV5-1; len: 12; j_gene: TRBJ2-1; abundance: NA; d_gene: NA; CDR3nt: TGCGCCAGCAGATGGGACCTCAATGAGCAGTTCTTC; CDR3aa: CASRWDLNEQFF
v_gene: TRBV7-9; len: 15; j_gene: TRBJ2-1; abundance: NA; d_gene: TRBD1; CDR3nt: TGTGCCAGCAGGTTGTCGGGGACAGGGATAAATGAGCAGTTCTTC; CDR3aa: CASRLSGTGINEQFF
v_gene: TRBV7-8; len: 15; j_gene: TRBJ1-1; abundance: NA; d_gene: TRBD1; CDR3nt: TGTGCCAGCAGCTTATTGCAGGGGGGCGGCACTGAAGCTTTCTTT; CDR3aa: CASSLLQGGGTEAFF
v_gene: TRBV13; len: 11; j_gene: TRBJ2-1; abundance: NA; d_gene: NA; CDR3nt: TGTGCCAGCAGCACGGTGAATGAGCAGTTCTTC; CDR3aa: CASSTVNEQFF
v_gene: TRBV9; len: 15; j_gene: TRBJ1-6; abundance: NA; d_gene: NA; CDR3nt: TGTGCCAGCAGCGTATCGGCAGGGGCCAATTCACCCCTCCACTTT; CDR3aa: CASSVSAGANSPLHF
v_gene: TRBV24-1; len: 13; j_gene: TRBJ1-5; abundance: NA; d_gene: NA; CDR3nt: TGTGCCACCAGTGATTCCGGGACTCAGCCCCAGCATTTT; CDR3aa: CATSDSGTQPQHF
v_gene: TRBV11-3; len: 15; j_gene: TRBJ2-2; abundance: NA; d_gene: TRBD2; CDR3nt: TGTGCCAGCACCCTAGCGGGAGGGCCATCCGGGGAGCTGTTTTTT; CDR3aa: CASTLAGGPSGELFF
v_gene: TRBV7-3; len: 15; j_gene: TRBJ2-1; abundance: NA; d_gene: TRBD1; CDR3nt: TGTGCCAGCAGTCCTGCGACAGGGTCCTACAATGAGCAGTTCTTC; CDR3aa: CASSPATGSYNEQFF
v_gene: TRBV7-2; len: 13; j_gene: TRBJ2-3; abundance: NA; d_gene: NA; CDR3nt: TGTGCCAGCAGCAACCCAACAGAGGATACGCAGTATTTT; CDR3aa: CASSNPTEDTQYF
v_gene: TRBV18; len: 13; j_gene: TRBJ1-1; abundance: NA; d_gene: NA; CDR3nt: TGTGCCAGCTCACCTCAGGCGAACACTGAAGCTTTCTTT; CDR3aa: CASSPQANTEAFF
v_gene: TRBV2; len: 16; j_gene: TRBJ2-4; abundance: NA; d_gene: TRBD1; CDR3nt: TGTGCCAGCAGTGGGCTTGGACAGGGGGGCAAAAACATTCAGTACTTC; CDR3aa: CASSGLGQGGKNIQYF
v_gene: TRBV15; len: 14; j_gene: TRBJ1-2; abundance: NA; d_gene: NA; CDR3nt: TGTGCCACCAGCAGAGAGGTTGGTAAAGGCGGCTACACCTTC; CDR3aa: CATSREVGKGGYTF
v_gene: TRBV30; len: 15; j_gene: TRBJ1-3; abundance: NA; d_gene: TRBD1; CDR3nt: TGTGCCTGGAGTAGAAGAGGGGGCTATAGGAACACCATATATTTT; CDR3aa: CAWSRRGGYRNTIYF